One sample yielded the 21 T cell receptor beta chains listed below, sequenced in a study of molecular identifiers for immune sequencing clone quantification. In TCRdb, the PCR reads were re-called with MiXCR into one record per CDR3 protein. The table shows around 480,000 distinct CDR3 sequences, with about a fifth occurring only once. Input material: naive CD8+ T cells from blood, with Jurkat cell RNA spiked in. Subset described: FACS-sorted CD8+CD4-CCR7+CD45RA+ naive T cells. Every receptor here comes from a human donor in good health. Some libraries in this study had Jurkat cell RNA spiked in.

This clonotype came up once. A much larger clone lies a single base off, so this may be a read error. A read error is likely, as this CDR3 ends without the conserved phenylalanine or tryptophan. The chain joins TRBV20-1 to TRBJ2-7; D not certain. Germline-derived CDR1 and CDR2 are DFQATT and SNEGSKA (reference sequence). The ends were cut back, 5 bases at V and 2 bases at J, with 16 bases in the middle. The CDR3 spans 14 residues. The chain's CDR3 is CSARFALPTYEQYS. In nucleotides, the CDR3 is TGCAGTGCTCGGTTCGCGCTGCCCACCTACGAGCAGTACTCC.

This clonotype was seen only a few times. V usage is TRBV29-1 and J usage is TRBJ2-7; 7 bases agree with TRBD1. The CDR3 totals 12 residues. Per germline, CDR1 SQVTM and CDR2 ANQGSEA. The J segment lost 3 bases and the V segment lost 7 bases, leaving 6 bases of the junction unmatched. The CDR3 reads CSGGTDFYEQYF. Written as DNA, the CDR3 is TGCAGCGGGGGGACAGACTTCTACGAGCAGTACTTC.

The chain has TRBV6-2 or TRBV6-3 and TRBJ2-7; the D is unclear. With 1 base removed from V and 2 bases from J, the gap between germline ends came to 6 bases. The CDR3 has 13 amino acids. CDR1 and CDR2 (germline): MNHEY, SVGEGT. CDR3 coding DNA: TGTGCCAGCAGTTACTTGCCCACCTACGAGCAGTACTTC. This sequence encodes CASSYLPTYEQYF.

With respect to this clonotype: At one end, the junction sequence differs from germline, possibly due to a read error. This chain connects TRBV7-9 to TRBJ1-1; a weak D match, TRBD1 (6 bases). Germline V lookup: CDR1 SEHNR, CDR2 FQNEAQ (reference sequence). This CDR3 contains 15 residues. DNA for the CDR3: TGTGCCAGCAGCCAAACGACCAGAAGGGACACTGAAGCTTCCTTT. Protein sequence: CASSQTTRRDTEASF.

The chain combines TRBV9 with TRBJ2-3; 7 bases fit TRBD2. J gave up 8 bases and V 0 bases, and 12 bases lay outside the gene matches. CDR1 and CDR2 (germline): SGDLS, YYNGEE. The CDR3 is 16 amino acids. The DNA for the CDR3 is TGTGCCAGCAGCGTAGAGGCTGGAGCGGGACTGGCTACGCAGTATTTT. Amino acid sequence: CASSVEAGAGLATQYF.

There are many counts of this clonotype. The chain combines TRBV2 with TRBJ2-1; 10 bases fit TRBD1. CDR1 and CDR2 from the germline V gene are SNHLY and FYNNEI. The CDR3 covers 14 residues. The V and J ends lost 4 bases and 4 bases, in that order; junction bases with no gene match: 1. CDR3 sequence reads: CASSGGQGYNEQFF. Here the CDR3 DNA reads TGTGCCAGCAGTGGGGGACAGGGGTACAATGAGCAGTTCTTC.

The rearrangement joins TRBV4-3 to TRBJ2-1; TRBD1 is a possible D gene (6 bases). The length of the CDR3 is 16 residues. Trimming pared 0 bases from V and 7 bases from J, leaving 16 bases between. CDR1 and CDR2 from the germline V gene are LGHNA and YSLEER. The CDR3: CASSQDSWTAKNEQFF. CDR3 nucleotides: TGCGCCAGCAGCCAAGATTCCTGGACAGCTAAAAATGAGCAGTTCTTC.

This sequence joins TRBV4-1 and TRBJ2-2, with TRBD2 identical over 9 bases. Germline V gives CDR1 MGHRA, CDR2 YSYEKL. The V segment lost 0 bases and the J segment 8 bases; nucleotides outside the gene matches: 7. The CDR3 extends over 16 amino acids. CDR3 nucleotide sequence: TGCGCCAGCAGCCAAGAGGCTTTCGGACTAGCGGGGGAGCTGTTTTTT. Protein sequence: CASSQEAFGLAGELFF.

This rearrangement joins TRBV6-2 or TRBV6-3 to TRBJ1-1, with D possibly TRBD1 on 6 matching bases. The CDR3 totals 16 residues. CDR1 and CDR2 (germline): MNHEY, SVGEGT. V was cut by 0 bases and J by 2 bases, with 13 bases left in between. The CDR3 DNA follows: TGTGCCAGCAGTTACTCCTTTCTCAGGGGAAACACTGAAGCTTTCTTT. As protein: CASSYSFLRGNTEAFF.

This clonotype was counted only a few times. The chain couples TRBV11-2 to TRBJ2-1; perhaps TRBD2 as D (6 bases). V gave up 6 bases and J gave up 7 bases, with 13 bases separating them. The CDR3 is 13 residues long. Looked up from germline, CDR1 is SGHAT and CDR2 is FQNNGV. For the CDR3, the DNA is TGTGCCAGCAGATTCGGACTATCGAATGAGCAGTTCTTC. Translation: CASRFGLSNEQFF.

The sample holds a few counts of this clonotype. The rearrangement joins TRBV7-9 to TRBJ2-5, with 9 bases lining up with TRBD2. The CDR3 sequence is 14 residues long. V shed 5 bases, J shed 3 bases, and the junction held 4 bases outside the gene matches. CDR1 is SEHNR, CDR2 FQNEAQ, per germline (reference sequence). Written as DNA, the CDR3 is TGTGCCAGCAGCGCGATAGCGGGGGAAGAGACCCAGTACTTC. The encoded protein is CASSAIAGEETQYF.

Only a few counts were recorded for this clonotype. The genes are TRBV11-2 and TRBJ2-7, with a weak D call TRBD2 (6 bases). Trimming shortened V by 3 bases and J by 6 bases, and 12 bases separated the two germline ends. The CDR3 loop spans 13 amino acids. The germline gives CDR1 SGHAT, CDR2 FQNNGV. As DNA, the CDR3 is TGTGCCAGCAGCTTCCTCCTAGCGAGCGAGCAGTACTTC. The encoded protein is CASSFLLASEQYF.

The DNA of the CDR3 is TGTGCCAGCAGCCCGGGACAGATCTCTGAAGCTTTCTTT. This codes for CASSPGQISEAFF. The gene calls are TRBV5-6 and TRBJ1-1, with 7 bases aligning to TRBD1. The J segment lost 6 bases and the V segment lost 4 bases, leaving 6 bases of the junction unmatched. Germline assignment: CDR1 SGHDT and CDR2 YYEEEE. This CDR3 region has 13 residues.

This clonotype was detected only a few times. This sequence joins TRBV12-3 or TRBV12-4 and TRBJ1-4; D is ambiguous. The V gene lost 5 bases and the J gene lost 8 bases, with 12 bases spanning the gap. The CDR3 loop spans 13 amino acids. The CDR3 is CASSEGGWEKLFF. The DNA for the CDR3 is TGTGCCAGCAGTGAGGGAGGATGGGAAAAACTGTTTTTT.

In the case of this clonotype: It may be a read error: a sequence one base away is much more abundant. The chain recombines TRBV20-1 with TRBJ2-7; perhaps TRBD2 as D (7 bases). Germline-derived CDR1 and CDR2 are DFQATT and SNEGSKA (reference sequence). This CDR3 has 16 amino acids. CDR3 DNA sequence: TGCGGTGCTAGAAGTCGGGGGGCTCAGTTGTCCTACGAGCAGTACTTC. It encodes CGARSRGAQLSYEQYF.

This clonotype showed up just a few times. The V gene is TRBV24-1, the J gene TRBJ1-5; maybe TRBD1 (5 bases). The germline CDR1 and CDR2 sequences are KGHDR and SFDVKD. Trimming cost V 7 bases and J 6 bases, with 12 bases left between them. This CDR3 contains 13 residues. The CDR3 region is CATSPGLGQPQHF. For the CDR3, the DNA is TGTGCCACCAGCCCAGGGCTTGGTCAGCCCCAGCATTTT.

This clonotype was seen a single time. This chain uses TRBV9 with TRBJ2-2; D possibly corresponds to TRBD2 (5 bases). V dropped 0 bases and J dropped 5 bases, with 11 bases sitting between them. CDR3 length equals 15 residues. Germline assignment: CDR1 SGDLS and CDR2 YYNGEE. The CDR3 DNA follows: TGTGCCAGCAGCGTAGGGGAATCGGGAACCGGGGAGCTGTTTTTT. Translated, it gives CASSVGESGTGELFF.

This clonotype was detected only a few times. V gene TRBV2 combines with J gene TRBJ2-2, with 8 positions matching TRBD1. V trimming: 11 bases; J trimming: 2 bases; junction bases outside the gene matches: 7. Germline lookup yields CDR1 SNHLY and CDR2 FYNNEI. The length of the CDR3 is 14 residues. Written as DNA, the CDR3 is TGTGCCGGGGAGGACAGGGTAAACACCGGGGAGCTGTTTTTT. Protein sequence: CAGEDRVNTGELFF.

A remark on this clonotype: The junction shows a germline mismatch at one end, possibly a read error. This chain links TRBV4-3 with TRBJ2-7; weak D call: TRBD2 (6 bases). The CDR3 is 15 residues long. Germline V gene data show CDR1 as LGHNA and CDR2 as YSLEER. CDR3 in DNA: TGCGCCAGCAGCCAAACCGGGACTGGGTCCTACGAGCTGTACTTC. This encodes CASSQTGTGSYELYF.

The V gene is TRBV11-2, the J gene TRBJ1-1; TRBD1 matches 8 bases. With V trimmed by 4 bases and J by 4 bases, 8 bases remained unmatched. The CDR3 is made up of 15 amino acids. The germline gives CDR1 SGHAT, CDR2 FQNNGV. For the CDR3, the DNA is TGTGCCAGCAGCTCTCCGGGACAGGATAGCACTGAAGCTTTCTTT. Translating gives CASSSPGQDSTEAFF. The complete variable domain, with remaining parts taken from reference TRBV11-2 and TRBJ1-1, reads EAGVAQSPRYKIIEKRQSVAFWCNPISGHATLYWYQQILGQGPKLLIQFQNNGVVDDSQLPKDRFSAERLKGVDSTLKIQPAKLEDSAVYLCASSSPGQDSTEAFFGQGTRLTVV.

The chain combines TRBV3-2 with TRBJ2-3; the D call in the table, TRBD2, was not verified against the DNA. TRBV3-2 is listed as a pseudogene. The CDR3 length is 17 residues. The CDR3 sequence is CASSQDCSSGGPDTQYF. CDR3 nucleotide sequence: TGTGCCAGCAGCCAAGATTGCTCTAGCGGGGGACCAGATACGCAGTATTTT.